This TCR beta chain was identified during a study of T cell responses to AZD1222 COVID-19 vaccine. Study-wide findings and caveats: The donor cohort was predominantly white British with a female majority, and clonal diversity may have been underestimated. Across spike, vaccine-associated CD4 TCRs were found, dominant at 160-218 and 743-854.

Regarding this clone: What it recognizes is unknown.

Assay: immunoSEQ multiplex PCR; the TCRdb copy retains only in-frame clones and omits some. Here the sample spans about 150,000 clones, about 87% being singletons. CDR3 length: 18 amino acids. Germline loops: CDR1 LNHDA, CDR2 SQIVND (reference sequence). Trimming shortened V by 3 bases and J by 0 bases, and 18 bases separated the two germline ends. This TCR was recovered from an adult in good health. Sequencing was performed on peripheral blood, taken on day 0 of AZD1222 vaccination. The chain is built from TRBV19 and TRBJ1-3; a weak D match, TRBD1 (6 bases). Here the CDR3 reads CASSIKGAGAISGNTIYF. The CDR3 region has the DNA TGTGCCAGTAGTATCAAGGGCGCAGGGGCAATCTCTGGAAACACCATATATTTT.